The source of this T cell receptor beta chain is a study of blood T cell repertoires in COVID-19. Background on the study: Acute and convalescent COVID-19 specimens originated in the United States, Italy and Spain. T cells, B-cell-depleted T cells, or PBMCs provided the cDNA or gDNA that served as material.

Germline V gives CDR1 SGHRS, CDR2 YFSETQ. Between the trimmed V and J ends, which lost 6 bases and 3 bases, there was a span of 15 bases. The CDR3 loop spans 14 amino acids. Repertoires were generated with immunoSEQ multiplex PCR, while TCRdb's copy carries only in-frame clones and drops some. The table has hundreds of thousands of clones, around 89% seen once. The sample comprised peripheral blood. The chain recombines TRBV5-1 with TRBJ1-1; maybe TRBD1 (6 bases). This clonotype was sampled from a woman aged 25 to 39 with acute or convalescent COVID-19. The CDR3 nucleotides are TGCGCCAGCAAGATCGGGGGGCGAGACACTGAAGCTTTCTTT. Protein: CASKIGGRDTEAFF.